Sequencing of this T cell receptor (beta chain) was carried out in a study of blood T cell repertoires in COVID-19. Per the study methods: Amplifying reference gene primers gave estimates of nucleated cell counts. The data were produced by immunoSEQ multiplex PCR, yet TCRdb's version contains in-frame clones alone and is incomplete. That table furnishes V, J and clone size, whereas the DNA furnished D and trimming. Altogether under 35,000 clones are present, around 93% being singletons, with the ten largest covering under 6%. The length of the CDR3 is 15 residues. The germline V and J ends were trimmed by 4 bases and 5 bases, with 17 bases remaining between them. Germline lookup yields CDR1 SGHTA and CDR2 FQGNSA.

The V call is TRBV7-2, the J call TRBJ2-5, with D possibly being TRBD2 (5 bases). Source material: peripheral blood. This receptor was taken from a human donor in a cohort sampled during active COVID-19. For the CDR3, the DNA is TGTGCCAGCAGCTCCTCGGGGTTCGGCGGGGAGACCCAGTACTTC. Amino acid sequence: CASSSSGFGGETQYF. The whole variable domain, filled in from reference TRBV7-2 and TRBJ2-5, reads GAGVSQSPSNKVTEKGKDVELRCDPISGHTALYWYRQSLGQGLEFLIYFQGNSAPDKSGLPSDRFSAERTGGSVSTLTIQRTQQEDSAVYLCASSSSGFGGETQYFGPGTRLLVL.